A single sample is the source of the 19 T cell receptor beta chains below, sequenced in a study of CD8 T cells in ankylosing spondylitis (dated 2017 in TCRdb). Summary of the overall study and its limitations: A TCR beta motif made up of several highly homologous amino acid variants appeared to be characteristic of blood from ankylosing spondylitis patients.

Receptor libraries were prepared by 5' RACE. The instrument was an Illumina HiSeq 2500. Starting from the raw public reads, TCRdb applied fastp trimming at Q25, assembled clones with MiXCR and retained in-frame beta chains. Each record represents a unique CDR3 protein, reported with the most common genes and DNA among its rows. The sample table lists more than 500,000 distinct CDR3 sequences, over 4% of them with a count of one. The ten biggest clones cover 3.5% of the sample. Their cognate antigens are unknown. Material for sequencing was blood, either unsorted or a sorted T cell fraction (not recorded which). These TCRs come from a male donor with ankylosing spondylitis.

This clonotype occurred many times. V gene TRBV5-1 combines with J gene TRBJ1-6; no firm D call. The germline V gene has CDR1 SGHRS and CDR2 YFSETQ. CDR3 length equals 13 residues. The V end lost 7 bases, the J end lost 8 bases, and 13 bases lay between the germline ends. The CDR3 region is CASASQEDSPLHF. CDR3 DNA: TGCGCCAGCGCCAGCCAGGAGGATTCACCCCTCCACTTT.

This clonotype occurred many times. The chain has TRBV29-1 and TRBJ2-1, with 9 bases identical to TRBD2. From germline, CDR1 is SQVTM and CDR2 ANQGSEA. The CDR3 contains 14 residues. Trimming at V came to 4 bases and at J to 4 bases, leaving 5 bases not matched to a gene. CDR3 sequence reads: CSVVAGVRYNEQFF. The CDR3 bases are TGCAGCGTTGTAGCGGGAGTGAGGTACAATGAGCAGTTCTTC.

For this clonotype: This may come from a read error, since a much larger clone is one base off. The gene calls are TRBV2 and TRBJ2-3; TRBD1 agrees at 7 bases. The CDR3 spans 15 residues. Germline V gives CDR1 SNHLY, CDR2 FYNNEI. The CDR3 loop reads CAGSPRDRLTDTQYF. As DNA, the CDR3 is TGTGCCGGCAGTCCCCGGGACAGACTCACAGATACGCAGTATTTT.

This clonotype was seen at least ten times. The rearrangement links TRBV5-1 to TRBJ1-1; 8 positions agree with TRBD1. V trimming: 1 base; J trimming: 5 bases; junction bases outside the gene matches: 4. The CDR3 consists of 14 residues. Germline V gene lookup returns CDR1 SGHRS and CDR2 YFSETQ. This chain's CDR3 is CASSLLQGGTEAFF. In nucleotides, the CDR3 is TGCGCCAGCAGCTTGTTACAGGGGGGTACTGAAGCTTTCTTT.

As for this clonotype: This may arise from a read error, as a much more abundant clone is one base away. The genes are TRBV29-1 and TRBJ2-7; either TRBD1 or TRBD2 may supply D (5 bases each). Per germline, CDR1 SQVTM and CDR2 ANQGSEA. CDR3 length equals 13 residues. Trimming took 3 bases from V and 6 from J, leaving 15 bases between them. CDR3 residues: CSVDNTVGGEQYF. DNA for the CDR3: TGCAGCGTTGATAACACGGTTGGGGGCGAGCAGTACTTC.

This clonotype was seen at least ten times. V gene TRBV20-1 combines with J gene TRBJ2-7; D could derive from TRBD1 or TRBD2 (5 bases each). CDR1 and CDR2 (germline): DFQATT, SNEGSKA (reference sequence). V was cut by 3 bases and J by 4 bases, with 16 bases left in between. The CDR3 is 14 residues long. CDR3 residues: CSARRPGTGYEQYF. The CDR3 coding sequence is TGCAGTGCTAGGCGCCCCGGGACGGGGTACGAGCAGTACTTC.

Many counts were recorded for this clonotype. The chain has TRBV4-2 and TRBJ1-4; 10 bases line up with TRBD1. Germline V CDR1 and CDR2: LGHNA, YNFKEQ. This CDR3 is 14 amino acids long. The V segment lost 4 bases and the J segment 7 bases; nucleotides outside the gene matches: 3. CDR3 amino acids: CASSLDRGFEKLFF. The CDR3, as DNA: TGTGCCAGCAGCCTGGACAGGGGGTTTGAAAAACTGTTTTTT.

This clonotype was found many times. The CDR3 sequence: CASREGQDSYNEQFF. For the CDR3, the DNA is TGCGCCAGCAGGGAGGGACAGGACTCCTACAATGAGCAGTTCTTC. V is TRBV5-1 and J is TRBJ2-1; 8 nucleotides match TRBD1. This CDR3 region has 15 residues. CDR1 and CDR2 (germline): SGHRS, YFSETQ. The ends lost 5 bases at V and 0 bases at J; junction bases unmatched: 4.

There are many counts of this clonotype. The chain employs TRBV7-6 and TRBJ1-1; D is undetermined. The CDR3 covers 14 residues. Germline CDR1 is SGHVS and CDR2 is FNYEAQ. Trimming took 0 bases from V and 4 from J, leaving 9 bases between them. The CDR3 region has the DNA TGTGCCAGCAGCTTAGCTGGTTGGGGCACTGAAGCTTTCTTT. This codes for CASSLAGWGTEAFF.

This clonotype was seen at least ten times. The rearrangement links TRBV28 to TRBJ1-2; maybe TRBD1 (6 bases). This CDR3 has 15 amino acids. Germline V lookup: CDR1 MDHEN, CDR2 SYDVKM. V gave up 7 bases and J gave up 3 bases, with 18 bases separating them. The CDR3 coding sequence is TGTGCCAGCAACTGGGGGGGCGCTTTGGACTATGGCTACACCTTC. Translation: CASNWGGALDYGYTF.

In the case of this clonotype: A much larger clone lies one base from this, so it may be a read error. CDR3 sequence reads: CTARVASSGANVLTF. CDR3 nucleotide sequence: TGCACTGCTAGAGTCGCGAGCTCTGGGGCCAACGTCCTGACTTTC. The rearrangement uses TRBV20-1 and TRBJ2-6; D unclear. The V gene's germline CDR1 is DFQATT and CDR2 SNEGSKA (reference sequence). CDR3 length: 15 amino acids.

This clonotype was observed a handful of times. This chain links TRBV6-5 with TRBJ2-7; 8 nucleotides match TRBD1. V dropped 2 bases and J dropped 0; count of bases not matched to a gene: 9. CDR3 length: 17 residues. CDR1 and CDR2 (germline): MNHEY, SVGAGI. The CDR3, as DNA: TGTGCCAGCAGTTACCTGGCGGGACAGGAGAGCTCCTACGAGCAGTACTTC. Protein sequence: CASSYLAGQESSYEQYF.

The chain carries TRBV7-2 and TRBJ2-5, with 10 positions matching TRBD2. Germline CDR1 SGHTA, CDR2 FQGNSA. V shed 1 base and J 3 bases; nucleotides not matched to a gene: 5. This CDR3 region has 16 residues. Here the CDR3 reads CASSLGLAGAEETQYF. CDR3 DNA: TGTGCCAGCAGCTTAGGGCTAGCGGGGGCCGAAGAGACCCAGTACTTC.

There are many counts of this clonotype. This chain uses TRBV6-2 or TRBV6-3 with TRBJ2-7; D is possibly TRBD1 (6 bases). V lost 6 bases to trimming and J lost 4 bases, with 16 bases between them. CDR1 is MNHEY, CDR2 SVGEGT, per germline. CDR3 length: 14 residues. The CDR3 bases are TGTGCCAGCAGCCTCCGAGGGGGTTGGTACGAGCAGTACTTC. This sequence encodes CASSLRGGWYEQYF.

This clonotype occurred many times. The gene calls are TRBV7-2 and TRBJ1-2, with no clear D. V was pared by 1 base and J by 4 bases, with 10 bases between. CDR3 size: 14 residues. Germline CDR1 is SGHTA and CDR2 is FQGNSA. CDR3 in amino acids: CASSLVARGYGYTF. In nucleotides, the CDR3 is TGTGCCAGCAGCTTAGTGGCCCGGGGCTATGGCTACACCTTC. The full variable domain, rest sourced from reference TRBV7-2 and TRBJ1-2, is GAGVSQSPSNKVTEKGKDVELRCDPISGHTALYWYRQSLGQGLEFLIYFQGNSAPDKSGLPSDRFSAERTGGSVSTLTIQRTQQEDSAVYLCASSLVARGYGYTFGSGTRLTVV.

The DNA of the CDR3 is TGTGCCAGCAGCCTGGGGCATCAAGATACGCAGTATTTT. It is translated as CASSLGHQDTQYF. This chain joins TRBV7-2 and TRBJ2-3, with a tentative D call TRBD1 (5 bases). V was shortened by 5 bases and J by 5 bases, with 11 bases between the two germline ends. The germline CDR1 and CDR2 sequences are SGHTA and FQGNSA. CDR3 length equals 13 residues.

This clonotype was seen many times. CDR3 protein: CASSLDPPGHQVANEKLFF. The CDR3 DNA follows: TGCGCCAGCAGCTTGGATCCCCCGGGACACCAGGTGGCTAATGAAAAACTGTTTTTT. V and J are TRBV5-1 and TRBJ1-4; TRBD1 is a possible D gene (6 bases). Germline lookup yields CDR1 SGHRS and CDR2 YFSETQ. V was shortened by 0 bases and J by 3 bases, with 21 bases between the two germline ends. The length of the CDR3 is 19 residues.

This clonotype appeared many times. The V and J genes are TRBV20-1 and TRBJ2-5; D gene uncertain. The CDR3 totals 12 residues. CDR1 is DFQATT and CDR2 is SNEGSKA in the germline V gene (reference sequence). V was trimmed by 2 bases and J by 2 bases, leaving 6 bases between them. The chain's CDR3 is CSARRLQETQYF. Here the CDR3 DNA reads TGCAGTGCTAGACGGCTACAAGAGACCCAGTACTTC.

The rearrangement joins TRBV7-2 to TRBJ1-4, with 7 bases identical to TRBD1. Unmatched junction bases numbered 8, after V lost 6 bases and J lost 7 bases. CDR1 and CDR2 from the germline V gene are SGHTA and FQGNSA. The CDR3 is 14 residues long. Here the CDR3 reads CASRTSRGSEKLFF. The DNA for the CDR3 is TGTGCCAGCAGAACTTCCAGGGGGAGTGAAAAACTGTTTTTT.